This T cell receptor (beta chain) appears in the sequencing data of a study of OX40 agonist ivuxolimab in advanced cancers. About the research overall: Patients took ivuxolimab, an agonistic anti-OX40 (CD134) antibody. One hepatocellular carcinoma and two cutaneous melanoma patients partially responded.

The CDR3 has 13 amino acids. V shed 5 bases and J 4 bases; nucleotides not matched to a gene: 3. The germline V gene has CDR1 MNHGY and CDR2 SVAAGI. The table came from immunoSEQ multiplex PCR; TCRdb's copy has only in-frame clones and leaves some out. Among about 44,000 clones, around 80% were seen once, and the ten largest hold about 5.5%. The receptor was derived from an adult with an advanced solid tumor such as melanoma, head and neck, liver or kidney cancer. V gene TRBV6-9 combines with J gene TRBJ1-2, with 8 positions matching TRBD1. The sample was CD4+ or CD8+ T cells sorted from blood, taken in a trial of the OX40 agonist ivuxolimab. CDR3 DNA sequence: TGTGCCAGCAGTCCGACAGGGGCCTATGGCTACACCTTC. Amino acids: CASSPTGAYGYTF.